Shown below are 25 T cell receptor beta chains from a single sample sequenced in a study of Graves' ophthalmopathy and Graves' hyperthyroidism (dated by TCRdb to 2017 to 2018). Sequencer: Illumina HiSeq 2000. For repertoire sequencing, the TCR beta CDR3 regions were amplified from RNA transcripts. The first round of RT-PCR was done with HTBI primers and the Qiagen OneStep RT-PCR kit, and was followed by a second round of multiplex PCR, then size selection and purification. TCRdb reprocessing: public reads trimmed at Q25 with fastp, clones called with MiXCR, in-frame beta chains kept. Identical CDR3 proteins give one entry, which carries the most common genes and DNA. The sample records under 350,000 distinct CDR3 sequences, roughly 17% of which are singletons. Jointly, the top ten make up over 9% of the sample. The sequenced sample consisted of peripheral blood. These receptors were taken from an adult man with Graves' ophthalmopathy.

The CDR3 sequence: CASSYSVLAGAYEQYF. The CDR3 coding sequence is TGTGCCAGCAGTTACTCGGTACTAGCGGGGGCCTACGAGCAGTACTTC. The V call is TRBV6-2 or TRBV6-3, the J call TRBJ2-7; TRBD2 matches at 11 bases. The CDR3 loop spans 16 amino acids. The V gene's germline CDR1 is MNHEY and CDR2 SVGEGT. Trimming at V came to 0 bases and at J to 2 bases, leaving 3 bases not matched to a gene.

This clonotype was seen at least ten times. The chain links TRBV5-1 to TRBJ2-5, with a possible D match to TRBD2 (6 bases). V lost 3 bases to trimming and J lost 5 bases, with 17 bases between them. The CDR3 runs 15 residues. The germline V gene has CDR1 SGHRS and CDR2 YFSETQ. CDR3 nucleotides: TGCGCCAGCAGCTCAACATCGGCGGGATTTGAGACCCAGTACTTC. It specifies CASSSTSAGFETQYF. The whole variable domain, filled in from reference TRBV5-1 and TRBJ2-5, reads KAGVTQTPRYLIKTRGQQVTLSCSPISGHRSVSWYQQTPGQGLQFLFEYFSETQRNKGNFPGRFSGRQFSNSRSEMNVSTLELGDSALYLCASSSTSAGFETQYFGPGTRLLVL.

This clonotype has at least ten counts. The CDR3 DNA follows: TGTGCCAGCAGCTTAGTACAGGGGAGCTCCTACGAGCAGTACTTC. Protein product: CASSLVQGSSYEQYF. The chain joins TRBV7-9 to TRBJ2-7; 7 bases agree with TRBD1. V shed 1 base and J 0 bases; nucleotides not matched to a gene: 3. Germline loops: CDR1 SEHNR, CDR2 FQNEAQ (reference sequence). The CDR3 consists of 15 residues.

This clonotype has a count of ten or more. The chain carries TRBV6-2 or TRBV6-3 and TRBJ1-2; D perhaps matches TRBD1 (5 bases). V shed 2 bases and J shed 5 bases, with 15 bases lying between them. This CDR3 has 15 amino acids. From germline, CDR1 is MNHEY and CDR2 SVGEGT. The CDR3 region is CASSYLGQDRYGYTF. Written as DNA, the CDR3 is TGTGCCAGCAGTTACCTGGGGCAGGATCGGTATGGCTACACCTTC.

In its sample, this clonotype was seen many times. The genes are TRBV3-1 and TRBJ2-7, with D perhaps assigned TRBD1 or TRBD2 (5 bases each). The CDR3 totals 14 residues. Germline CDR1 LGHDT, CDR2 YNNKEL (reference sequence). V was pared by 4 bases and J by 5 bases, with 15 bases between. CDR3 DNA sequence: TGTGCCAGCAGCCCCGGGACCAACCCCAACGAGCAGTACTTC. It yields the protein CASSPGTNPNEQYF.

This clonotype was picked up many times. This rearrangement joins TRBV19 to TRBJ2-5; TRBD1 aligns across 7 bases. V shed 1 base, J shed 5 bases, and the junction held 4 bases outside the gene matches. Germline V gene sequence: CDR1 LNHDA, CDR2 SQIVND (reference sequence). The length of the CDR3 is 14 residues. CDR3 protein: CASSIGATGETQYF. The DNA for the CDR3 is TGTGCCAGTAGTATAGGCGCGACAGGGGAGACCCAGTACTTC.

This clonotype was observed many times. This sequence joins TRBV6-2 or TRBV6-3 and TRBJ1-5; no reliable D call. The CDR3 consists of 13 residues. Trimming took off 3 bases at V and 6 bases at J, with 9 bases between the two ends. The germline CDR1 and CDR2 sequences are MNHEY and SVGEGT. In nucleotides, the CDR3 is TGTGCCAGCAGTTATGGGGTTATTCAGCCCCAGCATTTT. It specifies CASSYGVIQPQHF.

This chain uses TRBV11-2 with TRBJ2-7, with 9 bases fitting TRBD2. Per the germline V gene, CDR1 is SGHAT and CDR2 is FQNNGV. J lost 4 bases, V lost 2 bases, and 15 bases had no gene match. This CDR3 has 18 amino acids. CDR3 region: CASSLNLWLTSGLYEQYF. As DNA, the CDR3 is TGTGCCAGCAGCTTAAATCTTTGGCTGACTAGCGGACTTTACGAGCAGTACTTC.

This clonotype was seen at least ten times. V gene TRBV11-2 combines with J gene TRBJ2-7, with 10 positions matching TRBD1. Germline CDR1 and CDR2: SGHAT and FQNNGV. The length of the CDR3 is 14 residues. V shed 5 bases and J 5 bases; nucleotides not matched to a gene: 6. The CDR3, as DNA: TGTGCCAGCAGCCGACAGGGGGCAATCGACGAGCAGTACTTC. Encoded protein: CASSRQGAIDEQYF.

This clonotype was observed a handful of times. This sequence joins TRBV5-1 and TRBJ2-5; D is uncertain. Trimming cost V 2 bases and J 2 bases, with 10 bases left between them. CDR3 length equals 14 residues. Germline CDR1 is SGHRS and CDR2 is YFSETQ. The CDR3 DNA is TGCGCCAGCAGCTTTCGCAGGCTTCAAGAGACCCAGTACTTC. Amino acid sequence: CASSFRRLQETQYF.

This clonotype was seen repeatedly, ten times or more. The chain uses TRBV7-2 and TRBJ1-2, with TRBD1 as a possible D gene (5 bases). Trimming cost V 6 bases and J 5 bases, with 13 bases left between them. The CDR3 is 13 amino acids. Looked up from germline, CDR1 is SGHTA and CDR2 is FQGNSA. CDR3 DNA sequence: TGTGCCAGCAGAAAGGGGCAGGATTATGGCTACACCTTC. Protein sequence: CASRKGQDYGYTF.

In its sample, this clonotype was seen many times. The rearrangement joins TRBV5-1 to TRBJ2-7; 9 bases line up with TRBD1. Losses at the gene ends were 4 bases for V and 6 bases for J; bases not matched to a gene: 11. The CDR3 runs 15 residues. The germline V gene has CDR1 SGHRS and CDR2 YFSETQ. DNA for the CDR3: TGCGCCAGCAGCGTCGGCGACAGGGGGAGGGCCGAGCAGTACTTC. Its protein product is CASSVGDRGRAEQYF.

This chain connects TRBV6-1 to TRBJ2-7; 8 bases align to TRBD1. Germline V gives CDR1 MNHNS, CDR2 SASEGT. The CDR3 has 14 residues. The junction had 6 bases not matched to a gene; V was cut back by 5 bases and J by 3 bases. The CDR3 bases are TGTGCCAGCAGTCGGACAGGGTTTGGCTACGAGCAGTACTTC. Protein product: CASSRTGFGYEQYF.

This clonotype was seen repeatedly, ten times or more. The CDR3 DNA is TGTGCCAGCAGTTACCTGGGGTCCAGCGGGAGTAGAGGGACCCAGTACTTC. Its translation: CASSYLGSSGSRGTQYF. The rearrangement uses TRBV6-2 or TRBV6-3 and TRBJ2-5; 8 bases map to TRBD2. The CDR3 runs 17 residues. CDR1 MNHEY and CDR2 SVGEGT come from the germline V gene. V lost 2 bases to trimming and J lost 7 bases; unmatched junction nucleotides: 15.

Note on this clonotype: One end of the junction varies from germline; a read error may be responsible. The chain carries TRBV5-5 and TRBJ2-2; D is possibly TRBD1 (6 bases). CDR1 is SGHKS and CDR2 is YYEKEE in the germline V gene (reference sequence). The CDR3 totals 16 residues. In nucleotides, the CDR3 is TGTGCCATCAGCTTGGATCAGGGGCGCGACACCGGGGAGCTGTTTTTT. Translation: CAISLDQGRDTGELFF. Drawing the rest from reference TRBV5-5 and TRBJ2-2, the complete variable domain is DAGVTQSPTHLIKTRGQQVTLRCSPISGHKSVSWYQQVLGQGPQFIFQYYEKEERGRGNFPDRFSARQFPNYSSELNVNALLLGDSALYLCAISLDQGRDTGELFFGEGSRLTVL.

CDR3 DNA: TGCAGCGGTACCACAGGGCTGGGGACCCAGTACTTC. It is translated as CSGTTGLGTQYF. The chain has TRBV29-1 and TRBJ2-5; D might be TRBD1 (6 bases). This CDR3 has 12 residues. The germline V and J ends were trimmed by 7 bases and 7 bases, with 16 bases remaining between them. Per germline, CDR1 SQVTM and CDR2 ANQGSEA.

This clonotype was detected many times. The rearrangement uses TRBV20-1 and TRBJ1-5; D is unclear. Germline CDR1 and CDR2: DFQATT and SNEGSKA (reference sequence). The CDR3 covers 12 residues. V was trimmed by 2 bases and J by 7 bases, leaving 9 bases between them. The DNA for the CDR3 is TGCAGTGCTAGAAAGCCGACACAGCCCCAGCATTTT. Translating gives CSARKPTQPQHF.

This clonotype was counted many times. The chain carries TRBV4-2 and TRBJ1-5, with D hard to call. Germline V gene sequence: CDR1 LGHNA, CDR2 YNFKEQ. The CDR3 covers 15 residues. V shed 3 bases and J shed 0 bases, with 9 bases lying between them. The CDR3 region is CASSQDPSSNQPQHF. CDR3 coding DNA: TGTGCCAGCAGCCAGGACCCCTCTAGCAATCAGCCCCAGCATTTT.

In this sample, this clonotype turned up many times. The J gene is TRBJ2-2, the V gene TRBV7-9; tentative D call: TRBD1 (6 bases). Germline V lookup: CDR1 SEHNR, CDR2 FQNEAQ (reference sequence). The V and J ends lost 5 bases and 4 bases respectively, with 11 bases between them. This CDR3 contains 14 residues. The DNA for the CDR3 is TGTGCCAGCAGCAGAGGACAGCGCACCGGGGAGCTGTTTTTT. It codes for CASSRGQRTGELFF. Full variable domain (remainder filled in from reference TRBV7-9 and TRBJ2-2): DTGVSQNPRHKITKRGQNVTFRCDPISEHNRLYWYRQTLGQGPEFLTYFQNEAQLEKSRLLSDRFSAERPKGSFSTLEIQRTEQGDSAMYLCASSRGQRTGELFFGEGSRLTVL.

This clonotype was recorded many times. This chain joins TRBV5-1 and TRBJ1-3; D unresolved. This CDR3 has 13 residues. Trimming cost V 0 bases and J 2 bases, with 3 bases left between them. The germline V gene has CDR1 SGHRS and CDR2 YFSETQ. The CDR3 bases are TGCGCCAGCAGCTTGGTTCCTGGAAACACCATATATTTT. It is translated as CASSLVPGNTIYF.

This clonotype has a count of ten or more. The chain links TRBV29-1 to TRBJ1-2; TRBD1 agrees at 7 bases. V was clipped by 6 bases and J by 2 bases; unmatched bases: 6. Per the germline V gene, CDR1 is SQVTM and CDR2 is ANQGSEA. The CDR3 has 13 amino acids. CDR3 coding DNA: TGCAGCGTCGCCACAGGGGAAAACTATGGCTACACCTTC. It encodes CSVATGENYGYTF.

The chain uses TRBV4-1 and TRBJ1-1; tentative D call: TRBD1 (6 bases). Germline V gene data show CDR1 as MGHRA and CDR2 as YSYEKL. The CDR3 extends over 16 amino acids. The V gene lost 2 bases and the J gene lost 5 bases, with 18 bases spanning the gap. The CDR3 DNA sequence: TGCGCCAGCAGCCAAAGTGTTGCCAGGGGAAGGACTGAAGCTTTCTTT. This codes for CASSQSVARGRTEAFF.

At least ten counts were recorded for this clonotype. This chain connects TRBV6-5 to TRBJ1-3, with a weak D call TRBD1 (5 bases). V lost 6 bases and J lost 3, with 12 bases in between. The CDR3 runs to 14 residues. The germline gives CDR1 MNHEY, CDR2 SVGAGI. The DNA of the CDR3 is TGTGCCAGCAGCCCCAGGGATCGTGGAAACACCATATATTTT. It is translated as CASSPRDRGNTIYF.

The genes are TRBV6-1 and TRBJ2-7; D is undetermined. V was trimmed by 9 bases and J by 8 bases, leaving 17 bases between them. CDR1 is MNHNS, CDR2 SASEGT, per germline. The CDR3 has 12 residues. The CDR3 coding sequence is TGTGCCAGTATGGGCGCCAAACTCCAGCAGTACTTC. Protein sequence: CASMGAKLQQYF.

This clonotype was observed once. This sequence joins TRBV11-2 and TRBJ2-5; 13 bases line up with TRBD2. CDR3 length equals 16 residues. V lost 6 bases and J lost 5; bases outside the gene matches: 9. Looked up from germline, CDR1 is SGHAT and CDR2 is FQNNGV. DNA for the CDR3: TGTGCCAGCAGATCCGGGACTAGCGGGACATATGAGACCCAGTACTTC. This gives the protein CASRSGTSGTYETQYF.